This TCR beta chain derives from a study of T cells in Graves' hyperthyroidism and ophthalmopathy. General observations from the study: From stable hyperthyroidism, ophthalmopathy was separated by a 13 V-J model. Blood shared most expanded thyroid clonotypes above 0.001. Ophthalmopathy, as predicted by the model, came a median around 6.7 months after the prediction.

With V trimmed by 6 bases and J by 7 bases, 9 bases remained unmatched. Germline CDR1 is SGHRS and CDR2 is YFSETQ. The CDR3 extends over 14 amino acids. Diagnosing involved the use of clinical symptoms, serum thyroxine and TRAb, thyroid ultrasound and orbital computed tomography. What was amplified from RNA transcripts were TCR beta CDR3 regions. The HTBI primer set was used in a first-round RT-PCR of the TCR CDR3. MiXCR, run by TCRdb on the multiplex PCR reads, gives a single entry per CDR3 protein. The data show about 260,000 distinct CDR3 sequences, with about a sixth seen just once and about 29% held by the top ten. Note on this clonotype: Its antigen is not known.

The chain is built from TRBV5-1 and TRBJ2-1, with 8 bases aligning to TRBD2. Sequenced sample: blood. The TCR originated in a woman younger than 35 with Graves' ophthalmopathy. The CDR3 loop reads CASTLRAGVNEQFF. The CDR3 region has the DNA TGCGCCAGCACATTAAGAGCGGGAGTAAATGAGCAGTTCTTC.